Listed here is a single T cell receptor (beta chain). This sample is part of a study of T-cell reconstitution after alpha-beta-depleted transplantation in children. The germline V gene encodes CDR1 MNHEY and CDR2 SMNVEV (reference sequence). CDR3 length: 11 amino acids. V lost 4 bases, J lost 8 bases, and 8 bases lay in between. Unique molecular identifiers were built into the TCRbeta library. TCRdb processed the PCR reads anew with MiXCR; each CDR3 protein has one entry. Among 500,000 or so distinct CDR3 sequences listed, 30% to 35% were seen once. The receptor's source is a human donor who donated a stem cell graft to a child with aplastic anemia. The chain recombines TRBV27 with TRBJ1-1; D not resolved. Sequences were derived from PBMCs from the stem cell graft donor, sampled from the stem cell graft. Written as DNA, the CDR3 is TGTGCCAGCAGTTCCCTCGGGGAAGCTTTCTTT. It is translated as CASSSLGEAFF.